This T cell receptor beta chain was captured by sequencing in a study of Ad26.COV2.S vaccination and SARS-CoV-2 variants. As for the study in general: Intramuscular Ad26.COV2.S at 5x10^10 or 1x10^11 viral particles.

Germline CDR1 reads KGHDR; CDR2 reads SFDVKD. After removal of 0 bases from V and 3 bases from J, the junction contained 3 bases not matched to a gene. The CDR3 covers 16 residues. Regarding treatment: roughly 20 received Ad26.COV2.S at low or high dose, single or two shots; about 5 received placebo; per-sample allocation not given. Specimens were obtained on day 63 following the first vaccine or placebo injection. In regard to this clone: Antigen unknown.

Study findings and constraints: Vaccine recipients posted higher spike-specific TCR breadth than their placebo counterparts.

Here immunoSEQ multiplex PCR was the method, and the copy in TCRdb shows in-frame clones only, minus some. The table lists roughly 400,000 clones, 70% to 90% of them singletons. Here the sequenced sample was peripheral blood, taken in a trial of Ad26.COV2.S vaccine versus placebo. The chain links TRBV24-1 to TRBJ2-2; 7 nucleotides align to TRBD1. The TCR originated in a person aged 18 to 59 who received the Ad26.COV2.S COVID-19 vaccine or a placebo. The CDR3 DNA is TGTGCCACCAGTGATTTGCATCAGGGGGACACCGGGGAGCTGTTTTTT. Amino acids: CATSDLHQGDTGELFF.